This T cell receptor (beta chain) came from a study of cytomegalovirus exposure and HLA in healthy donors. Study-level results: Several of the most significant clusters were apparently associated with common viral pathogens in a later analysis. The investigators catalogued 164 TCR beta chains as cytomegalovirus-associated. The study carried out a later analysis of TCR beta sequences. It associated about 15,000 of them with specific HLA alleles at a false discovery rate of 0.05. Three chains linked to CMV were shown in vitro to be specific for CMV antigens.

This clone has a handful of counts. The target antigen is unknown. Germline V lookup: CDR1 LNHDA, CDR2 SQIVND (reference sequence). The CDR3 runs 15 residues. The V segment lost 6 bases and the J segment 2 bases; nucleotides outside the gene matches: 2. The PCR contained 60 Vbeta and 13 Jbeta primers. The protocol was immunoSEQ multiplex PCR, while the TCRdb copy is restricted to in-frame clones and leaves out a portion. The table shows 150,000 to 200,000 clones, with roughly 75% occurring only once. V is TRBV19 and J is TRBJ2-2; TRBD1 aligns across 11 bases. This TCR was recovered from a man aged 18 to 29 in good health and CMV-seropositive. The specimen was PBMCs. DNA of the CDR3: TGTGCCAGTAGGGGACAGGGGGGAAACACCGGGGAGCTGTTTTTT. This translates into CASRGQGGNTGELFF.